These 18 T cell receptor beta chains share one sample of origin, sequenced in a study of control samples from healthy donors and cancer patients. Only in-frame clones appear in the TCRdb table, and some are missing; sequencing was by immunoSEQ multiplex PCR. This table holds approximately 98,000 clones, about 80% found once. The specimen was blood. These receptors all stem from a man between 18 and 29 years old in good health.

The chain has TRBV19 and TRBJ2-5; 13 bases align to TRBD2. The germline V gene encodes CDR1 LNHDA and CDR2 SQIVND (reference sequence). This CDR3 spans 15 amino acids. Trimming removed 10 bases from V and 5 bases from J; junction bases left unmatched: 10. In DNA form, the CDR3 reads TGTGCCACCACCACTAGCGGGGGGGCATTGGAGACCCAGTACTTC. This encodes CATTTSGGALETQYF.

The chain uses TRBV7-9 and TRBJ2-1; weak D call: TRBD2 (6 bases). This CDR3 comprises 14 residues. Deletions cut 4 bases from V and 6 bases from J, with 13 bases between. The germline V gene encodes CDR1 SEHNR and CDR2 FQNEAQ (reference sequence). This chain's CDR3 is CASSSGGVTNEQFF. CDR3 DNA sequence: TGTGCCAGCAGCTCGGGCGGGGTCACCAATGAGCAGTTCTTC. The full variable domain, its missing parts supplied by reference TRBV7-9 and TRBJ2-1, is DTGVSQNPRHKITKRGQNVTFRCDPISEHNRLYWYRQTLGQGPEFLTYFQNEAQLEKSRLLSDRFSAERPKGSFSTLEIQRTEQGDSAMYLCASSSGGVTNEQFFGPGTRLTVL.

Comments on this clone: This sample also contains other DNA sequences that code for the same CDR3. The chain carries TRBV15 and TRBJ1-1; D gene ambiguous. Germline CDR1 and CDR2: LNHNV and YYDKDF (reference sequence). V shed 2 bases and J shed 6 bases, with 13 bases lying between them. The CDR3 runs 14 residues. CDR3 in amino acids: CATSRNSLGAEAFF. The CDR3 DNA reads TGTGCCACCAGCAGAAACTCACTGGGCGCTGAAGCTTTCTTT.

The chain recombines TRBV7-9 with TRBJ2-1; 9 positions agree with TRBD2. The CDR3 spans 16 residues. The J segment lost 7 bases and the V segment lost 1 base, leaving 8 bases of the junction unmatched. Germline values: CDR1 SEHNR, CDR2 FQNEAQ (reference sequence). The CDR3, as DNA: TGTGCCAGCAGCTTAGGCCTAGCGGGGCTGGTAAATGAGCAGTTCTTC. Translated, it gives CASSLGLAGLVNEQFF.

The genes are TRBV19 and TRBJ1-5, with TRBD1 identical over 7 bases. Germline-derived CDR1 and CDR2 are LNHDA and SQIVND (reference sequence). There are 15 residues in the CDR3. V was clipped by 6 bases and J by 1 base; unmatched bases: 6. The CDR3 region is CASRKQGQSNQPQHF. CDR3 coding DNA: TGTGCCAGTAGAAAGCAGGGACAGAGCAATCAGCCCCAGCATTTT.

This rearrangement joins TRBV27 to TRBJ1-2; D might be TRBD1 (5 bases). The CDR3 runs 13 residues. Germline-derived CDR1 and CDR2 are MNHEY and SMNVEV (reference sequence). Trimming pared 3 bases from V and 8 bases from J, leaving 13 bases between. The CDR3 spells CASSFGAGWGYTF. The CDR3 bases are TGTGCCAGCAGTTTCGGGGCGGGGTGGGGCTACACCTTC.

The chain recombines TRBV9 with TRBJ2-1; D unresolved. The CDR3 contains 18 residues. CDR1 and CDR2 (germline): SGDLS, YYNGEE. V was shortened by 3 bases and J by 6 bases, with 25 bases between the two germline ends. The CDR3 bases are TGTGCCAGCAGCGCCGCCTTGCAGCCCGAACTCAGACTCAATGAGCAGTTCTTC. Protein product: CASSAALQPELRLNEQFF.

The chain has TRBV6-6 and TRBJ2-7; TRBD1 is a possible D gene (6 bases). CDR1 is MNHNY, CDR2 SVGAGI, per germline (reference sequence). The CDR3 totals 14 residues. V lost 0 bases and J lost 6, with 12 bases in between. The CDR3 bases are TGTGCCAGCAGTTACTCAAGGGACATCGGCGAGCAGTACGTC. Translated: CASSYSRDIGEQYV.

CDR3 loop: CASRGRGAGGLANYGYTF. DNA of the CDR3: TGTGCCAGCCGCGGCCGGGGGGCAGGGGGCTTAGCTAACTATGGCTACACCTTC. The rearrangement uses TRBV9 and TRBJ1-2, with 8 bases that match TRBD1. This CDR3 has 18 amino acids. From germline, CDR1 is SGDLS and CDR2 YYNGEE. Trimming cost V 7 bases and J 0 bases; bases outside gene matches: 17.

This clone was found a few times. The genes are TRBV27 and TRBJ1-4; D remains ambiguous. This CDR3 is built from 16 residues. Germline V gene sequence: CDR1 MNHEY, CDR2 SMNVEV (reference sequence). The V and J ends lost 6 bases and 0 bases respectively, with 14 bases between them. The CDR3 sequence: CASSKRRSATNEKLFF. The CDR3 region has the DNA TGTGCCAGCAGCAAAAGACGGAGCGCAACTAATGAAAAACTGTTTTTT. Supplemented by reference TRBV27 and TRBJ1-4, the full variable domain reads EAQVTQNPRYLITVTGKKLTVTCSQNMNHEYMSWYRQDPGLGLRQIYYSMNVEVTDKGDVPEGYKVSRKEKRNFPLILESPSPNQTSLYFCASSKRRSATNEKLFFGSGTQLSVL.

Here the CDR3 reads CASSIGTSGGVAGELFF. CDR3 bases: TGTGCCAGTAGTATTGGGACTAGCGGGGGGGTCGCCGGGGAGCTGTTTTTT. The chain is built from TRBV19 and TRBJ2-2, with TRBD2 identical over 16 bases. The germline gives CDR1 LNHDA, CDR2 SQIVND (reference sequence). The CDR3 totals 17 residues. V gave up 3 bases and J gave up 6 bases; unmatched junction bases: 4.

The V call is TRBV11-3, the J call TRBJ2-1, with 7 positions matching TRBD1. The CDR3 covers 15 residues. In germline, CDR1 is SGHNT, CDR2 YENEEA. Germline trimming cut 5 bases from V and 4 bases from J; bases unmatched to any gene: 8. CDR3 bases: TGTGCCAGCAGCCCCGACAGGGCTGCGTACAATGAGCAGTTCTTC. Amino acid sequence: CASSPDRAAYNEQFF.

The chain combines TRBV18 with TRBJ1-2; unclear D gene. Trimming removed 6 bases at V and 6 bases at J, with 17 bases between. Germline CDR1 is KGHSH and CDR2 is LQKENI. The CDR3 covers 14 residues. The chain's CDR3 is CASSTIAPSNGYTF. CDR3 in DNA: TGTGCCAGCTCTACAATAGCACCCAGTAATGGCTACACCTTC.

The chain is built from TRBV6-2 or TRBV6-3 and TRBJ2-2; 7 bases are shared with TRBD2. The V gene end was trimmed by 4 bases and the J gene end by 5 bases; junction bases not matched to a gene: 4. The CDR3 runs 14 residues. Looked up from germline, CDR1 is MNHEY and CDR2 is SVGEGT. The CDR3 region is CASSFGTTTGELFF. CDR3 sequence (DNA): TGTGCCAGCAGTTTCGGGACTACAACCGGGGAGCTGTTTTTT.

This clone has only one observation. This chain links TRBV9 with TRBJ2-2; maybe TRBD2 (6 bases). The CDR3 sequence is 14 residues long. Between the trimmed V and J ends, which lost 3 bases and 6 bases, there was a span of 12 bases. Germline V lookup: CDR1 SGDLS, CDR2 YYNGEE. The CDR3 protein is CASSDGTSAGELFF. CDR3 sequence (DNA): TGTGCCAGCAGCGACGGGACTTCCGCCGGGGAGCTGTTTTTT. Together with reference TRBV9 and TRBJ2-2, the CDR3 gives the full variable domain: DSGVTQTPKHLITATGQRVTLRCSPRSGDLSVYWYQQSLDQGLQFLIQYYNGEERAKGNILERFSAQQFPDLHSELNLSSLELGDSALYFCASSDGTSAGELFFGEGSRLTVL.

The chain couples TRBV11-2 to TRBJ2-2, with D unresolved. Between the trimmed V and J ends, which lost 5 bases and 5 bases, there was a span of 21 bases. The CDR3 totals 17 residues. Per the germline V gene, CDR1 is SGHAT and CDR2 is FQNNGV. The CDR3 DNA reads as TGTGCCAGCAGCCCTAATACGAGGATAGCTGGAACCGGGGAGCTGTTTTTT. Translating it yields CASSPNTRIAGTGELFF. The variable domain in full, with the rest retrieved from reference TRBV11-2 and TRBJ2-2, is EAGVAQSPRYKIIEKRQSVAFWCNPISGHATLYWYQQILGQGPKLLIQFQNNGVVDDSQLPKDRFSAERLKGVDSTLKIQPAKLEDSAVYLCASSPNTRIAGTGELFFGEGSRLTVL.

The chain employs TRBV6-5 and TRBJ2-2; TRBD1 matches 10 bases. The CDR3 contains 14 residues. The V gene's germline CDR1 is MNHEY and CDR2 SVGAGI. The junction had 5 bases not matched to a gene; V was cut back by 6 bases and J by 7 bases. The CDR3, as DNA: TGTGCCAGCAGACCGGGACAGGGGTACGGGGAGCTGTTTTTT. It specifies CASRPGQGYGELFF.

The CDR3 here is CASSLTGYQETQYF. In DNA form, the CDR3 reads TGTGCCAGCAGCTTGACAGGGTACCAAGAGACCCAGTACTTC. The genes are TRBV5-5 and TRBJ2-5, with D possibly matching TRBD1 (6 bases). In germline, CDR1 is SGHKS, CDR2 YYEKEE (reference sequence). V lost 1 base to trimming and J lost 0 bases, with 7 bases between them. This CDR3 is 14 amino acids long.